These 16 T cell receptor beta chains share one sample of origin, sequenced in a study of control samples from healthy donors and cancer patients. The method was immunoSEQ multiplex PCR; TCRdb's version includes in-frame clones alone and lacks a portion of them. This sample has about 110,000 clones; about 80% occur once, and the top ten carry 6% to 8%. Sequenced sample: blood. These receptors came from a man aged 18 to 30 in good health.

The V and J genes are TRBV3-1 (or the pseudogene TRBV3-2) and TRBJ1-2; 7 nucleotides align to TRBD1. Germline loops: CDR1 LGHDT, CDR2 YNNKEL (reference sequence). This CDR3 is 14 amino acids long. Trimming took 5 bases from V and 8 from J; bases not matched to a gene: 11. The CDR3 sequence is CASSYNTGAGGYTF. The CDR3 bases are TGTGCCAGCAGCTATAATACAGGGGCGGGAGGCTACACCTTC.

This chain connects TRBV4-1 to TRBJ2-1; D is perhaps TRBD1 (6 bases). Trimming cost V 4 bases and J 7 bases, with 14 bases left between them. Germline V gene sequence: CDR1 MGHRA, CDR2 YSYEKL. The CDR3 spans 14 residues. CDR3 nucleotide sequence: TGCGCCAGCAGCCCTACAGGGTTGTTAAATGAGCAGTTCTTC. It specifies CASSPTGLLNEQFF.

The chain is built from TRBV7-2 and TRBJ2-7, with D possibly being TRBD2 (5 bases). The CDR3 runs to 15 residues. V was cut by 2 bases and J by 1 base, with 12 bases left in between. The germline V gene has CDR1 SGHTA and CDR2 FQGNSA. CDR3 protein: CASSLNSGPSYEQYF. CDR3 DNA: TGTGCCAGCAGCTTAAACAGCGGACCATCCTACGAGCAGTACTTC.

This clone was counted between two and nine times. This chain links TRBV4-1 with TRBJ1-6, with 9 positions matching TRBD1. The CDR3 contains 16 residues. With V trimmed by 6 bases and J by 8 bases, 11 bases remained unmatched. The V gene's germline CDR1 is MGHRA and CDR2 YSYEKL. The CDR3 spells CASSRQMRQGDSPLHF. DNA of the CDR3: TGCGCCAGCAGTCGGCAGATGCGACAGGGGGATTCACCCCTCCACTTT.

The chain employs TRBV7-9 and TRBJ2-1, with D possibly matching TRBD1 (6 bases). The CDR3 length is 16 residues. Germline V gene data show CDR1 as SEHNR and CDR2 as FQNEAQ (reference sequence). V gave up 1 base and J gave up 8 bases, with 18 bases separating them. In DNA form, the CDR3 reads TGTGCCAGCAGCTTAGAGTTGGGACAAACGGCCGATGAGCAGTTCTTC. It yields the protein CASSLELGQTADEQFF.

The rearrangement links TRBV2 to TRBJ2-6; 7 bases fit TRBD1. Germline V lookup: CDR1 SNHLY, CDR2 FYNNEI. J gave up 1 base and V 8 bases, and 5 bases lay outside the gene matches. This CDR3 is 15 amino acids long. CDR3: CASLRQGSGANVLTF. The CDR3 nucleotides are TGTGCCAGCCTCAGACAGGGATCTGGGGCCAACGTCCTGACTTTC.

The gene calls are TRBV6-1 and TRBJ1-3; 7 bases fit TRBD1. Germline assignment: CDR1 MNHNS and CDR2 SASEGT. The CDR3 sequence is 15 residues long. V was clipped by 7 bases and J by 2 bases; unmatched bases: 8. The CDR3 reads CASTPDRAPGNTIYF. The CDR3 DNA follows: TGTGCCAGCACTCCAGACAGGGCCCCTGGAAACACCATATATTTT.

CDR3 in DNA: TGCAGCGTTGATTCCGGGGCCGGTGGCTATGGCTACACCTTC. This translates into CSVDSGAGGYGYTF. The rearrangement uses TRBV29-1 and TRBJ1-2; D is perhaps TRBD1 (5 bases). This CDR3 comprises 14 residues. The V end was cut by 3 bases, the J end by 4 bases, with 15 bases between. The germline V gene has CDR1 SQVTM and CDR2 ANQGSEA.

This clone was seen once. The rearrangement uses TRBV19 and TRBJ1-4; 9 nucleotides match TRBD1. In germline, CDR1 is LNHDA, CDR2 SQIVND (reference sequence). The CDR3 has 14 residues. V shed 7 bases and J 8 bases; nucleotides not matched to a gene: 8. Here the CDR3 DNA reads TGTGCCAGTACCCTGACAGGGGGAGACGAAAAACTGTTTTTT. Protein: CASTLTGGDEKLFF.

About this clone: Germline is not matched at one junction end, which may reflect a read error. This CDR3 reads CASRELSDRVSDEQYF. DNA for the CDR3: TGTGCCAGCCGAGAACTTTCGGACAGGGTCTCCGACGAGCAGTACTTC. The V and J genes are TRBV28 and TRBJ2-7, with 8 positions matching TRBD1. CDR3 length: 16 amino acids. Germline V gives CDR1 MDHEN, CDR2 SYDVKM.

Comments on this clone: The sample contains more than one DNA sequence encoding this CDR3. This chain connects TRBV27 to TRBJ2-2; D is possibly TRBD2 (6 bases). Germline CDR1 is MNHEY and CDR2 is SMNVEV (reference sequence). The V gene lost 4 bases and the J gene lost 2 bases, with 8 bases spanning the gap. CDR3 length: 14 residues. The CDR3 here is CASSSGVNTGELFF. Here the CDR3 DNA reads TGTGCCAGCAGTTCGGGGGTTAACACCGGGGAGCTGTTTTTT.

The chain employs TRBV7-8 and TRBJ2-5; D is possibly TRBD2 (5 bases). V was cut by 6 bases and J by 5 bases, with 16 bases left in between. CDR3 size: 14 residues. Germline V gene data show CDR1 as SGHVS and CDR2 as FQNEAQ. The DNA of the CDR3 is TGTGCCAGCAGTCTTAGATCTAGCCGGGAGACCCAGTACTTC. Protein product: CASSLRSSRETQYF.

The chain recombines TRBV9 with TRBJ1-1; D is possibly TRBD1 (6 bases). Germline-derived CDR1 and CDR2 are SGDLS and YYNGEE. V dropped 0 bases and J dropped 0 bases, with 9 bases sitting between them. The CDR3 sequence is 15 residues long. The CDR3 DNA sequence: TGTGCCAGCAGCGTAGGCGGGGGCATGAACACTGAAGCTTTCTTT. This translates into CASSVGGGMNTEAFF.

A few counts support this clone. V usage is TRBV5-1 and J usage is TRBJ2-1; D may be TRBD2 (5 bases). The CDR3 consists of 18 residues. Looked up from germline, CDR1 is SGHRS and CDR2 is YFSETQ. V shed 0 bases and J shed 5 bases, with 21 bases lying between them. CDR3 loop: CASSLAKGEGTGHNEQFF. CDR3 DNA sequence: TGCGCCAGCAGCTTGGCGAAGGGTGAGGGAACGGGTCACAATGAGCAGTTCTTC.

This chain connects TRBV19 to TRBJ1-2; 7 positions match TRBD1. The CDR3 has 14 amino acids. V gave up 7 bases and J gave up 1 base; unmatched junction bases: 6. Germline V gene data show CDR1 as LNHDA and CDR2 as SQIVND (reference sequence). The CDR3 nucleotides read TGTGCCAGTACCACACAGGGGTTTAACTATGGCTACACCTTC. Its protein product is CASTTQGFNYGYTF.

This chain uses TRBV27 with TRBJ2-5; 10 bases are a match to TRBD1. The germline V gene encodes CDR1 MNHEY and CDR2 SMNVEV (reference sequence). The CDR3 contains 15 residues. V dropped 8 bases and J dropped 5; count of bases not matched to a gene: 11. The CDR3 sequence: CASRLSGQGGETQYF. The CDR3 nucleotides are TGTGCCAGCCGCCTATCAGGACAGGGGGGCGAGACCCAGTACTTC.